This T cell receptor beta chain emerged from a study of cytomegalovirus exposure and HLA in healthy donors. Background on the study: Previous work identified 100 million or so unique TCR beta sequences from around 180 million T cells. General study points: TRBV6-2, TRBV6-3 and some other V segments were unresolvable in 87-base-pair reads. Accurate prediction of HLA-A and HLA-B alleles (for most subjects) was reportedly achieved from TCR beta sequences. Association of a missense DCLRE1C variant with TCR beta V- and J-gene trimming was reported in a later analysis.

This clone is medium-sized. The target antigen is unknown. The PCR used 60 Vbeta and 13 Jbeta primers. The data were produced by immunoSEQ multiplex PCR, yet TCRdb's version contains in-frame clones alone and is incomplete. The sample holds 95,000 to 150,000 clones; roughly four fifths are singletons and the top ten take 1.5% to 2%. This CDR3 has 16 amino acids. CDR1 MRHNA and CDR2 SNTAGT come from the germline V gene. V gave up 0 bases and J gave up 0 bases, with 8 bases separating them. The sample consisted of PBMCs. The sequence was obtained from a man aged 40-49 years in good health and CMV-seronegative. V and J are TRBV6-4 and TRBJ2-2; D perhaps matches TRBD2 (6 bases). The CDR3 loop reads CASSDSPGANTGELFF. The CDR3 DNA reads TGTGCCAGCAGTGACTCTCCGGGAGCGAACACCGGGGAGCTGTTTTTT.